The 30 T cell receptor beta chains listed next were all sequenced from one sample in a study of post-analysis software for immune sequencing data. Findings and limits, study-wide: Controls had lower frequencies than patients of a handful of TRBV segments, which included TRBV5-6, TRBV5-1 and TRBV20-1.

The antigens these receptors bind are not known. The TCR beta cDNA libraries carried unique molecular identifiers. Using its own MiXCR run on the PCR reads, TCRdb lists one record per CDR3 protein. The table shows around 700,000 distinct CDR3 sequences, with approximately 60% occurring only once. The sample consisted of blood. Receptor source: a girl aged 2-10 years with multiple sclerosis.

This clonotype was recorded only once. This chain connects TRBV27 to TRBJ2-3; a weak D match, TRBD2 (6 bases). Germline lookup yields CDR1 MNHEY and CDR2 SMNVEV (reference sequence). CDR3 length equals 15 residues. V lost 5 bases and J 4 bases, leaving 16 bases between the germline ends. DNA for the CDR3: TGTGCCAGCAGTCCGAGAGGGCGGGGCCCAGATACGCAGTATTTT. Amino acids: CASSPRGRGPDTQYF.

The genes are TRBV6-1 and TRBJ1-1; TRBD1 aligns across 8 bases. The CDR3 contains 19 residues. V was clipped by 8 bases and J by 0 bases; unmatched bases: 20. Germline assignment: CDR1 MNHNS and CDR2 SASEGT. This CDR3 is CASGETEVDRAGMNTEAFF. The CDR3 nucleotides read TGTGCCAGCGGAGAAACAGAGGTGGACAGGGCGGGGATGAACACTGAAGCTTTCTTT.

The CDR3 loop reads CSVEEGSGRVVDEQFF. The CDR3 DNA sequence: TGCAGCGTTGAAGAAGGTAGCGGGAGGGTCGTGGATGAGCAGTTCTTC. The chain links TRBV29-1 to TRBJ2-1, with 11 bases aligning to TRBD2. This CDR3 contains 16 residues. Per the germline V gene, CDR1 is SQVTM and CDR2 is ANQGSEA. With V trimmed by 0 bases and J by 8 bases, 9 bases remained unmatched.

This clonotype turned up a few times. The genes are TRBV20-1 and TRBJ1-5; D gene unclear. The CDR3 is 12 amino acids. Germline V lookup: CDR1 DFQATT, CDR2 SNEGSKA (reference sequence). Between the trimmed V and J ends, which lost 3 bases and 3 bases, there was a span of 6 bases. The chain's CDR3 is CSASSANQPQHF. CDR3 nucleotide sequence: TGCAGTGCTAGTTCGGCCAATCAGCCCCAGCATTTT.

The rearrangement links TRBV4-3 to TRBJ2-3; 11 positions match TRBD2. The ends lost 3 bases at V and 4 bases at J; junction bases unmatched: 3. The CDR3 covers 15 residues. Germline loops: CDR1 LGHNA, CDR2 YSLEER. CDR3 residues: CASSHGTSGADTQYF. The CDR3 bases are TGCGCCAGCAGCCACGGGACTAGCGGCGCAGATACGCAGTATTTT.

The chain employs TRBV12-5 and TRBJ1-2; a weak D match, TRBD1 (5 bases). This CDR3 region has 13 residues. The V gene's germline CDR1 is LGHNT and CDR2 FRNRAP. Trimming removed 5 bases at V and 3 bases at J, with 10 bases between. DNA of the CDR3: TGTGCTAGTGGTCCTGACAGCTACTATGGCTACACCTTC. It codes for CASGPDSYYGYTF.

The chain carries TRBV24-1 and TRBJ2-3; D gene uncertain. Germline CDR1 KGHDR, CDR2 SFDVKD. CDR3 size: 16 residues. The V and J ends lost 4 bases and 1 base respectively, with 14 bases between them. The CDR3 loop reads CATSDVAGYGTDTQYF. The CDR3 DNA follows: TGTGCCACCAGTGACGTAGCCGGTTACGGCACAGATACGCAGTATTTT.

In this sample, this clonotype turned up a few times. The V call is TRBV5-1, the J call TRBJ2-4; 8 nucleotides agree with TRBD2. The CDR3 covers 16 residues. Trimming cost V 4 bases and J 0 bases; bases outside gene matches: 6. CDR1 and CDR2 (germline): SGHRS, YFSETQ. The CDR3 nucleotides are TGCGCCAGCAGCCCAACTAGCGGAGTAGCCAAAAACATTCAGTACTTC. It specifies CASSPTSGVAKNIQYF.

V usage is TRBV7-9 and J usage is TRBJ2-3; D is undetermined. CDR1 and CDR2 (germline): SEHNR, FQNEAQ (reference sequence). This CDR3 comprises 14 residues. V shed 7 bases and J shed 4 bases, with 15 bases lying between them. The CDR3 DNA sequence: TGTGCCAGCACCTCCGGTGTAGCTGCAGATACGCAGTATTTT. It encodes CASTSGVAADTQYF.

V gene TRBV5-1 combines with J gene TRBJ2-1; TRBD1 matches 10 bases. Germline CDR1 reads SGHRS; CDR2 reads YFSETQ. The CDR3 is made up of 16 amino acids. Trimming removed 4 bases from V and 7 bases from J; junction bases left unmatched: 11. CDR3 nucleotide sequence: TGCGCCAGCAGCGCATCCCGGGACAGGGGAGTAAATGAGCAGTTCTTC. This gives the protein CASSASRDRGVNEQFF.

This clonotype was seen repeatedly, ten times or more. The rearrangement uses TRBV27 and TRBJ2-1, with TRBD2 matching over 7 bases. Germline assignment: CDR1 MNHEY and CDR2 SMNVEV (reference sequence). Trimming at V came to 3 bases and at J to 6 bases, leaving 2 bases not matched to a gene. The CDR3 contains 13 residues. CDR3 residues: CASSLTGGNEQFF. CDR3 nucleotides: TGTGCCAGCAGTTTGACGGGGGGCAATGAGCAGTTCTTC.

This chain links TRBV20-1 with TRBJ2-5; D unclear. Deletions cut 1 base from V and 3 bases from J, with 3 bases between. Germline lookup yields CDR1 DFQATT and CDR2 SNEGSKA (reference sequence). The CDR3 contains 11 residues. DNA of the CDR3: TGCAGTGCTAGAGCTAAAGAGACCCAGTACTTC. Translating it yields CSARAKETQYF.

The rearrangement uses TRBV5-1 and TRBJ1-1; 11 nucleotides align to TRBD1. The germline gives CDR1 SGHRS, CDR2 YFSETQ. This CDR3 spans 18 amino acids. The V and J ends lost 0 bases and 0 bases, in that order; junction bases with no gene match: 7. CDR3 in DNA: TGCGCCAGCAGCTTGGTCCCGGGACAGGGGGTCGTGAACACTGAAGCTTTCTTT. Translating it yields CASSLVPGQGVVNTEAFF.

The chain is built from TRBV12-3 or TRBV12-4 and TRBJ1-1, with D tentatively TRBD1 (5 bases). Trimming stripped 8 bases from V and 2 bases from J, with 21 bases between. CDR3 length equals 16 residues. The CDR3 reads CASLIGIAQGNTEAFF. In DNA, the CDR3 is TGTGCCAGCCTGATCGGGATCGCGCAGGGAAACACTGAAGCTTTCTTT.

Note on this clonotype: A junction boundary mismatches the germline segment, possibly from a read error. This chain's CDR3 is CASGVVPSTHEQFF. Here the CDR3 DNA reads TGTGCCAGCGGCGTAGTTCCTAGTACGCATGAGCAGTTCTTC. This chain links TRBV9 with TRBJ2-1, with unresolved D. The CDR3 consists of 14 residues. Germline V gene data show CDR1 as SGDLS and CDR2 as YYNGEE.

The rearrangement joins TRBV5-1 to TRBJ2-7; 9 bases line up with TRBD1. Germline trimming cut 4 bases from V and 3 bases from J; bases unmatched to any gene: 5. The length of the CDR3 is 14 residues. CDR1 is SGHRS and CDR2 is YFSETQ in the germline V gene. The CDR3: CASSPGQGFYEQYF. CDR3 in DNA: TGCGCCAGCAGCCCGGGACAGGGATTCTACGAGCAGTACTTC.

V usage is TRBV29-1 and J usage is TRBJ2-7; D not certain. This CDR3 region has 12 residues. V was pared by 4 bases and J by 1 base, with 8 bases between. Germline lookup yields CDR1 SQVTM and CDR2 ANQGSEA. CDR3 nucleotides: TGCAGCGTTGGGGGAATTTCCTACGAGCAGTACTTC. This encodes CSVGGISYEQYF.

V usage is TRBV30 and J usage is TRBJ2-7; D uncertain. The CDR3 length is 11 residues. V was trimmed by 1 base and J by 7 bases, leaving 8 bases between them. Germline V gene lookup returns CDR1 GTSNPN and CDR2 SVGIG (reference sequence). CDR3 DNA: TGTGCCTGGAGTGCTACGGTGGAGCAGTACTTC. Amino acids: CAWSATVEQYF.

The gene calls are TRBV6-1 and TRBJ2-1, with D possibly being TRBD1 (6 bases). The CDR3 has 18 residues. Trimming took 4 bases from V and 1 from J, leaving 20 bases between them. The V gene's germline CDR1 is MNHNS and CDR2 SASEGT. The CDR3 here is CASSATLQGEWSYNEQFF. The CDR3 DNA is TGTGCCAGCAGTGCGACCCTACAGGGAGAGTGGTCCTACAATGAGCAGTTCTTC.

The J gene is TRBJ2-1, the V gene TRBV5-6, with 7 positions matching TRBD2. J was trimmed by 9 bases and V by 3 bases; bases with no gene match: 0. Germline V gene sequence: CDR1 SGHDT, CDR2 YYEEEE. The CDR3 extends over 11 amino acids. The CDR3 reads CASSWEGEQFF. The CDR3 coding sequence is TGTGCCAGCAGCTGGGAGGGTGAGCAGTTCTTC.

J is TRBJ1-4 and V is TRBV7-8; D remains unclear. Germline-derived CDR1 and CDR2 are SGHVS and FQNEAQ. V gave up 3 bases and J gave up 2 bases, with 10 bases separating them. This CDR3 region has 15 residues. CDR3: CASSFYGETNEKLFF. CDR3 coding DNA: TGTGCCAGCAGCTTTTATGGGGAGACTAATGAAAAACTGTTTTTT.

This clonotype was recorded a few times. The rearrangement uses TRBV2 and TRBJ1-2; tentatively, D is TRBD1 (5 bases). The V end lost 3 bases, the J end lost 8 bases, and 10 bases lay between the germline ends. This CDR3 contains 12 residues. Germline values: CDR1 SNHLY, CDR2 FYNNEI. This chain's CDR3 is CASSETGDGYTF. CDR3 bases: TGTGCCAGCAGTGAGACCGGGGACGGCTACACCTTC. The full variable domain, in which reference TRBV2 and TRBJ1-2 provide the parts outside the CDR3, is EPEVTQTPSHQVTQMGQEVILRCVPISNHLYFYWYRQILGQKVEFLVSFYNNEISEKSEIFDDQFSVERPDGSNFTLKIRSTKLEDSAMYFCASSETGDGYTFGSGTRLTVV.

In its sample, this clonotype was seen a few times. This chain uses TRBV6-2 or TRBV6-3 with TRBJ2-1, with 11 bases lining up with TRBD2. The junction had 9 bases not matched to a gene; V was cut back by 4 bases and J by 1 base. The CDR3 has 18 residues. Germline V gene lookup returns CDR1 MNHEY and CDR2 SVGEGT. The CDR3 nucleotides read TGTGCCAGCAGTTGGAGGTTTACTAGCGGGAGATCCTACAATGAGCAGTTCTTC. Its translation: CASSWRFTSGRSYNEQFF.

V usage is TRBV28 and J usage is TRBJ2-1; the match to TRBD2 covers 7 bases. The CDR3 consists of 14 residues. J was trimmed by 9 bases and V by 4 bases; bases with no gene match: 9. The germline V gene encodes CDR1 MDHEN and CDR2 SYDVKM. CDR3 amino acids: CASSWEGRSSEQFF. CDR3 in DNA: TGTGCCAGCAGTTGGGAGGGCCGTTCGAGTGAGCAGTTCTTC.

V and J are TRBV6-2 or TRBV6-3 and TRBJ2-3, with no clear D. Trimming shortened V by 5 bases and J by 6 bases, and 9 bases separated the two germline ends. The CDR3 loop spans 12 amino acids. Germline V gene sequence: CDR1 MNHEY, CDR2 SVGEGT. DNA of the CDR3: TGTGCCAGCAGTAACCGCCCGGATACGCAGTATTTT. It is translated as CASSNRPDTQYF.

The genes are TRBV10-2 and TRBJ1-1, with D perhaps TRBD1 (6 bases). The CDR3 loop spans 14 amino acids. The ends were cut back, 6 bases at V and 4 bases at J, with 15 bases in the middle. Looked up from germline, CDR1 is WSHSY and CDR2 is SAAADI. The CDR3 region has the DNA TGCGCCAGCAGCGCGGACAGATCCCTCACTGAAGCTTTCTTT. Translation gives CASSADRSLTEAFF.

This chain uses TRBV6-2 or TRBV6-3 with TRBJ2-5; the D gene is possibly TRBD2 (5 bases). The CDR3 has 14 residues. The V end lost 5 bases, the J end lost 2 bases, and 12 bases lay between the germline ends. Germline values: CDR1 MNHEY, CDR2 SVGEGT. CDR3 in DNA: TGTGCCAGCAGTGAAGGAGGAGAACAAGAGACCCAGTACTTC. Translating it yields CASSEGGEQETQYF.

The chain recombines TRBV10-3 with TRBJ2-7; D is unresolved. The CDR3 consists of 13 residues. The germline gives CDR1 ENHRY, CDR2 SYGVKD. The V gene lost 4 bases and the J gene lost 5 bases, with 12 bases spanning the gap. CDR3 region: CAISGLSTDEQYF. The CDR3 region has the DNA TGTGCCATCAGTGGTCTGTCCACAGACGAGCAGTACTTC.

This clonotype was detected a few times. The V and J genes are TRBV9 and TRBJ1-2; D may be TRBD1 (6 bases). Trimming took 4 bases from V and 4 from J, leaving 17 bases between them. The V gene's germline CDR1 is SGDLS and CDR2 YYNGEE. This CDR3 spans 15 amino acids. The CDR3 DNA reads as TGTGCCAGCAGCCGATTTGAGGGGGGAGCCTATGGCTACACCTTC. Translating it yields CASSRFEGGAYGYTF. The whole variable domain, remainder taken from reference TRBV9 and TRBJ1-2, is DSGVTQTPKHLITATGQRVTLRCSPRSGDLSVYWYQQSLDQGLQFLIQYYNGEERAKGNILERFSAQQFPDLHSELNLSSLELGDSALYFCASSRFEGGAYGYTFGSGTRLTVV.

This clonotype has only a few counts. V gene TRBV27 combines with J gene TRBJ2-1, with 9 bases that match TRBD2. There are 13 residues in the CDR3. The germline CDR1 and CDR2 sequences are MNHEY and SMNVEV (reference sequence). The junction had 7 bases not matched to a gene; V was cut back by 7 bases and J by 9 bases. The CDR3: CASTRSGGSEQFF. The DNA of the CDR3 is TGTGCCAGCACTCGCAGCGGGGGGTCTGAGCAGTTCTTC.